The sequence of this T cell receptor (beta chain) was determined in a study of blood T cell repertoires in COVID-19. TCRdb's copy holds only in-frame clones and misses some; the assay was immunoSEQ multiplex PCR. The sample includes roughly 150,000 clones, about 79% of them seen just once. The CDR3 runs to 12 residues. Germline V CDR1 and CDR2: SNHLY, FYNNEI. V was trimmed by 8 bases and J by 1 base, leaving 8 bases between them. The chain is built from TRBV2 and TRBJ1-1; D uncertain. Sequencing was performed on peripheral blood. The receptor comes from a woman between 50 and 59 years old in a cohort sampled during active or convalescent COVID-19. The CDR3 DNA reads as TGTGCCAGCCGCGAACCGAACACTGAAGCTTTCTTT. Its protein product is CASREPNTEAFF.